This TCR beta chain emerged from a study of blood T cell repertoires in COVID-19. On the study more broadly: From the United States, Italy and Spain came samples of acute and convalescent COVID-19. T cells, B-cell-depleted T cells, or PBMCs supplied cDNA or gDNA.

Original data processing: It was from reference gene primer amplification that nucleated cell counts were estimated. Profiling relied on immunoSEQ multiplex PCR, and the TCRdb table lists in-frame clones only, not all of them. D and trimming were read from the DNA, whereas the V and J calls and clone size are those reported in that table. The table has about 85,000 clones, roughly 89% seen once. Germline values: CDR1 MNHNS, CDR2 SASEGT. V trimming: 2 bases; J trimming: 3 bases; junction bases outside the gene matches: 4. The CDR3 consists of 16 residues. The sample taken for sequencing was peripheral blood. This TCR derives from a woman aged 80 or over with active or convalescent COVID-19. The chain employs TRBV6-1 and TRBJ2-7; 13 bases match TRBD2. The CDR3 region is CASSERGLAGLYEQYF. For the CDR3, the DNA is TGTGCCAGCAGTGAACGGGGACTAGCGGGACTCTACGAGCAGTACTTC.